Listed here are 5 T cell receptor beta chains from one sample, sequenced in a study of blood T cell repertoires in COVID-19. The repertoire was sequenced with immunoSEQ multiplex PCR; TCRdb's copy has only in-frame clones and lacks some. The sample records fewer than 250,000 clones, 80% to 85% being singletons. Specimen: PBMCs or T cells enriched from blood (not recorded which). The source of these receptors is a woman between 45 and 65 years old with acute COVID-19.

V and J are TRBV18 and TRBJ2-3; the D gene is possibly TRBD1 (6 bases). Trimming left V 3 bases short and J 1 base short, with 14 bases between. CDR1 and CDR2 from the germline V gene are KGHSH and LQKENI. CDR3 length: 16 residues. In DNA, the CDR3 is TGTGCCAGCTCACCTAGTTCAGGGGTAGGCACAGATACGCAGTATTTT. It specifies CASSPSSGVGTDTQYF.

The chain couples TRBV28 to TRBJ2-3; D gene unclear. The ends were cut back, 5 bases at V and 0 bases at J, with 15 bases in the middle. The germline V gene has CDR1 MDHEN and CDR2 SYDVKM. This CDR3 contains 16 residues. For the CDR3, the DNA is TGTGCCAGCAGTGAACCTAGGAGTTCTAGCACAGATACGCAGTATTTT. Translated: CASSEPRSSSTDTQYF.

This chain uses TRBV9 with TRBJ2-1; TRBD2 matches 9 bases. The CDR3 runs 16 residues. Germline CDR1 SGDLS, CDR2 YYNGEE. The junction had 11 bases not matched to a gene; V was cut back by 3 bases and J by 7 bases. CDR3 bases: TGTGCCAGCAGCGCCGGTTGGGCGGGAGGGCAAAATGAGCAGTTCTTC. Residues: CASSAGWAGGQNEQFF.

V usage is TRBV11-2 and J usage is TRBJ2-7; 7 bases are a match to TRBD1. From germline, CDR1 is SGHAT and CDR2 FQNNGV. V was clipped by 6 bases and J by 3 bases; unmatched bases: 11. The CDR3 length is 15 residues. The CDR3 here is CASSSPDRVVYEQYF. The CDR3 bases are TGTGCCAGCAGTTCCCCCGACAGGGTGGTCTACGAGCAGTACTTC.

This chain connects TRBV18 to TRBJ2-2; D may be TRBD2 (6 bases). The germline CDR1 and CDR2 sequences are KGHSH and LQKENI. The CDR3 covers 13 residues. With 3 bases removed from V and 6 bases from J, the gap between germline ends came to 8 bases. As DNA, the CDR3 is TGTGCCAGCTCACCGACTAGTTCCGGGGAGCTGTTTTTT. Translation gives CASSPTSSGELFF.